Each of the 7 T cell receptor beta chains below was sequenced from the same sample in a study of T-cell reconstitution after alpha-beta-depleted transplantation in children. As it was prepared, the TCRbeta library received unique molecular identifiers. Using its own MiXCR run on the PCR reads, TCRdb lists one record per CDR3 protein. The table records about 250,000 distinct CDR3 sequences, more than 20% of them present only once. Specimen: PBMCs, mostly from graft donor cells, collected 360 days after TCRalphabeta/CD19-depleted stem cell transplant. All receptors come from a female patient aged 2-9 years who had a stem cell transplant for congenital amegakaryocytic thrombocytopenia, so the T cells may come from the graft donor.

The chain employs TRBV4-2 and TRBJ2-3; D is ambiguous. The CDR3 is 14 residues long. Trimming removed 1 base from V and 0 bases from J, with 5 bases in between. Germline CDR1 is LGHNA and CDR2 is YNFKEQ. CDR3: CASSQGSSTDTQYF. In nucleotides, the CDR3 is TGTGCCAGCAGCCAAGGATCAAGCACAGATACGCAGTATTTT.

This clonotype has a handful of counts. This chain joins TRBV10-3 and TRBJ2-1; 7 bases align to TRBD2. There are 15 residues in the CDR3. V lost 3 bases to trimming and J lost 9 bases; unmatched junction nucleotides: 11. Germline CDR1 is ENHRY and CDR2 is SYGVKD. The CDR3 bases are TGTGCCATCAGTGACGTGTGGGAGGGCCGGGGTGAGCAGTTCTTC. It specifies CAISDVWEGRGEQFF.

The chain is built from TRBV4-2 and TRBJ2-7, with 9 bases lining up with TRBD2. This CDR3 spans 17 amino acids. V lost 0 bases, J lost 9 bases, and 15 bases stayed unmatched. Germline V gives CDR1 LGHNA, CDR2 YNFKEQ. CDR3 protein: CASSQDWSTSGAPWQYF. CDR3 nucleotides: TGTGCCAGCAGCCAAGATTGGTCGACTAGCGGAGCCCCGTGGCAGTACTTC.

The chain uses TRBV4-1 and TRBJ2-3, with a tentative D call TRBD1 (6 bases). V gave up 0 bases and J gave up 1 base, with 17 bases separating them. CDR3 length: 18 amino acids. Germline CDR1 and CDR2: MGHRA and YSYEKL. CDR3 amino acids: CASSQDVQGTLRTDTQYF. The CDR3 DNA sequence: TGCGCCAGCAGCCAAGATGTGCAGGGGACACTCCGCACAGATACGCAGTATTTT.

This clonotype was seen a handful of times. This chain uses TRBV20-1 with TRBJ2-2; D may match TRBD1 or TRBD2 (5 bases each). Deletions cut 4 bases from V and 0 bases from J, with 9 bases between. The CDR3 is 14 amino acids. Per the germline V gene, CDR1 is DFQATT and CDR2 is SNEGSKA (reference sequence). In DNA form, the CDR3 reads TGCAGTGCTACTGGGACGGCGAACACCGGGGAGCTGTTTTTT. Protein product: CSATGTANTGELFF.

The J gene is TRBJ2-2, the V gene TRBV2; no clear D. The CDR3 is 14 residues long. V dropped 6 bases and J dropped 6 bases, with 14 bases sitting between them. Per germline, CDR1 SNHLY and CDR2 FYNNEI. In DNA, the CDR3 is TGTGCCAGCAGCACACGGACCTTTGCCGGGGAGCTGTTTTTT. It specifies CASSTRTFAGELFF.

The chain has TRBV20-1 and TRBJ2-3, with 13 bases that match TRBD2. The CDR3 loop spans 16 amino acids. Germline-derived CDR1 and CDR2 are DFQATT and SNEGSKA (reference sequence). Trimming at V came to 7 bases and at J to 6 bases, leaving 13 bases not matched to a gene. CDR3 protein: CSGGGTSGVGWDTQYF. In DNA, the CDR3 is TGCAGTGGAGGCGGGACTAGCGGGGTGGGCTGGGATACGCAGTATTTT.